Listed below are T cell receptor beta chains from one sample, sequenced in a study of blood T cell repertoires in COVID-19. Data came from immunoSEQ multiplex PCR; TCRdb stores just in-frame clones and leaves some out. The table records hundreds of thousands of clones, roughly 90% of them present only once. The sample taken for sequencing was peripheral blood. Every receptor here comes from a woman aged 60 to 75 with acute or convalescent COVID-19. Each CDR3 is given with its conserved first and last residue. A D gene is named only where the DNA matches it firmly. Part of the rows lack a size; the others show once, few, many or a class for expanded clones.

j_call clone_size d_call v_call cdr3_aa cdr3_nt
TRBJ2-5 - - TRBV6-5 CASSLILETQYF TGTGCCAGCAGCCTCATACTGGAGACCCAGTACTTC
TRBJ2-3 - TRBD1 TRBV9 CASSVRQGSTDTQYF TGTGCCAGCAGCGTCAGACAGGGGAGCACAGATACGCAGTATTTT
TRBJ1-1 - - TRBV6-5 CASIRGGEAFF TGTGCCAGCATACGGGGGGGGGAAGCTTTCTTT
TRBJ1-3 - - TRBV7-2 CASSSRSGSSGNTIYF TGTGCCAGCAGCTCCCGGAGTGGCAGTTCTGGAAACACCATATATTTT
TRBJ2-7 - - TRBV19 CASSIGGGYEQYF TGTGCCAGTAGTATAGGAGGGGGCTACGAGCAGTACTTC
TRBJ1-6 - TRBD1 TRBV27 CASSFGTGGYNSPLHF TGTGCCAGCAGTTTCGGGACAGGGGGCTATAATTCACCCCTCCACTTT
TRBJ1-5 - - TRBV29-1 CSVGGQGGQPQHF TGCAGCGTGGGGGGGCAGGGAGGACAGCCCCAGCATTTT
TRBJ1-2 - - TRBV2 CASHEARANYGYTF TGTGCCAGCCACGAGGCCAGAGCTAACTATGGCTACACCTTC
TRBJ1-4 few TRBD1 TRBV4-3 CASSQYRGSEKLFF TGCGCCAGCAGCCAATACAGGGGAAGTGAAAAACTGTTTTTT
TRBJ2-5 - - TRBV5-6 CASSLSMYQETQYF TGTGCCAGCAGCTTAAGCATGTACCAAGAGACCCAGTACTTC
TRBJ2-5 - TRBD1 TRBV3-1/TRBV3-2 CASRRTGEETQYF TGTGCCAGCAGGAGGACAGGGGAGGAGACCCAGTACTTC
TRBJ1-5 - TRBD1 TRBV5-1 CASSSGQGQPQHF TGCGCCAGCAGCTCGGGACAGGGACAGCCCCAGCATTTT
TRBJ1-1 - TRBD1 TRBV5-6 CASRTTGTGGSSGTEAFF TGTGCCAGCAGGACAACAGGGACAGGGGGCAGTTCGGGCACTGAAGCTTTCTTT
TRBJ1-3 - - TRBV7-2 CASSLGRTGNTIYF TGTGCCAGCAGCCTTGGGAGGACTGGAAACACCATATATTTT
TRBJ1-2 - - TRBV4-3 CASSQDGQYGYTF TGCGCCAGCAGCCAAGATGGCCAGTATGGCTACACCTTC
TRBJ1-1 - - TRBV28 CASQPGGSSEAFF TGTGCCAGCCAGCCGGGGGGGTCCTCTGAAGCTTTCTTT
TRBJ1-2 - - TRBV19 CASSIDGTNYGYTF TGTGCCAGTAGTATAGACGGGACTAACTATGGCTACACCTTC
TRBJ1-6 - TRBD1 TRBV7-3 CASSSGQGGHNSPLHF TGTGCCAGCAGCTCGGGACAGGGTGGCCATAATTCACCCCTCCACTTT
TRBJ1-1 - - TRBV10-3 CAIRGGQNTEAFF TGTGCCATCAGGGGAGGACAGAACACTGAAGCTTTCTTT